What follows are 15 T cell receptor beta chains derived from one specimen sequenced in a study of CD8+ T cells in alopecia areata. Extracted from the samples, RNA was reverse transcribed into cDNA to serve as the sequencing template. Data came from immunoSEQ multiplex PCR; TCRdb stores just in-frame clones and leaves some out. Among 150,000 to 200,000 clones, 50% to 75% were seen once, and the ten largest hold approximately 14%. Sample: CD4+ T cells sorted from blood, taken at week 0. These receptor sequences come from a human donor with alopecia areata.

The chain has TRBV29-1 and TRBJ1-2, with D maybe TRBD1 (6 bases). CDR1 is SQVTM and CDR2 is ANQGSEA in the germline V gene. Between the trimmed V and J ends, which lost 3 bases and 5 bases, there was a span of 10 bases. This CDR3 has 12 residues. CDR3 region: CSVERQGYGYTF. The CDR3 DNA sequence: TGCAGCGTTGAGAGGCAGGGGTATGGCTACACCTTC.

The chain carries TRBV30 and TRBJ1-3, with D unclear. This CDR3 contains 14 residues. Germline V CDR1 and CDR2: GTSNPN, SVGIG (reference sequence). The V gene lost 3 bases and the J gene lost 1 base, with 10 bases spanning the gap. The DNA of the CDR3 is TGTGCCTGGAGCCAACATGTATCTGGAAACACCATATATTTT. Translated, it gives CAWSQHVSGNTIYF.

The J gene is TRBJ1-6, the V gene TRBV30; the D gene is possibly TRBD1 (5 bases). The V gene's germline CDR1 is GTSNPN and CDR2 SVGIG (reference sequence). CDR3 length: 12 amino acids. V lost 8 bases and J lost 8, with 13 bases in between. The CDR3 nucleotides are TGTGCCGGGGCAGAAGGGTATTCACCCCTCCACTTT. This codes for CAGAEGYSPLHF.

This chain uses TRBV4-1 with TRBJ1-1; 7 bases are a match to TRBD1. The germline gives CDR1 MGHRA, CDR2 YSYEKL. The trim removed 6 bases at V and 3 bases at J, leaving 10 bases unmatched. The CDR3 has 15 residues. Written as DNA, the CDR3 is TGCGCCAGCAGACGTGGACAGGCGCTGGACACTGAAGCTTTCTTT. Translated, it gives CASRRGQALDTEAFF.

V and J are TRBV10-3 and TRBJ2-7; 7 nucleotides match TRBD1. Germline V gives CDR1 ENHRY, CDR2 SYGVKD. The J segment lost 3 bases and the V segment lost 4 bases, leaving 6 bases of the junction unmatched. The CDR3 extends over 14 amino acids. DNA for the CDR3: TGTGCCATCAGTGGAGGACAGGAGTTCTACGAGCAGTACTTC. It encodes CAISGGQEFYEQYF.

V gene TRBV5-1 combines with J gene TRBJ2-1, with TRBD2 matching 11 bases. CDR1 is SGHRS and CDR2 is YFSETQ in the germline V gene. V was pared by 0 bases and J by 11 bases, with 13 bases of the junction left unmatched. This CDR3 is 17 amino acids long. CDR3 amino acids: CASSLAYSGGAVPKQFF. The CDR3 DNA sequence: TGCGCCAGCAGCTTGGCCTATAGCGGGGGGGCCGTCCCTAAGCAGTTCTTC.

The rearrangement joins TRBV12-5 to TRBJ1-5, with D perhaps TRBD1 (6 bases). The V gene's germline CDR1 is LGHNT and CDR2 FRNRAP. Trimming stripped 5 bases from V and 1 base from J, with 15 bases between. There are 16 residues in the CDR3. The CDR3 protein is CASGPPGGRSNQPQHF. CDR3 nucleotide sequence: TGTGCTAGTGGTCCCCCCGGGGGCCGGAGCAATCAGCCCCAGCATTTT.

The chain's CDR3 is CAWSVQGVSWNTEAFF. The CDR3 bases are TGTGCCTGGAGTGTACAGGGTGTCAGCTGGAACACTGAAGCTTTCTTT. V gene TRBV30 combines with J gene TRBJ1-1; weak D call: TRBD1 (6 bases). Between the trimmed V and J ends, which lost 0 bases and 1 base, there was a span of 15 bases. CDR1 GTSNPN and CDR2 SVGIG come from the germline V gene (reference sequence). The CDR3 has 16 residues.

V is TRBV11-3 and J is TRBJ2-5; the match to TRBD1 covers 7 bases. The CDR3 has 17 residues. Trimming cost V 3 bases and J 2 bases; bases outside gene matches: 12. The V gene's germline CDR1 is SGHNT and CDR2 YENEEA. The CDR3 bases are TGTGCCAGCAGCTTGGGCCTGACCCGACAGGGACAAGAGACCCAGTACTTC. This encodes CASSLGLTRQGQETQYF.

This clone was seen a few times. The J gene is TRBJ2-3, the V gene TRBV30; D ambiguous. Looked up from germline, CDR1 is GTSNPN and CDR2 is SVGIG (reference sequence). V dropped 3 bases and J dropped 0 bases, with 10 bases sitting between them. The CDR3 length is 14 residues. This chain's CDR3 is CAWSIGVSTDTQYF. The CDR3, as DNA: TGTGCCTGGAGCATAGGAGTTAGCACAGATACGCAGTATTTT.

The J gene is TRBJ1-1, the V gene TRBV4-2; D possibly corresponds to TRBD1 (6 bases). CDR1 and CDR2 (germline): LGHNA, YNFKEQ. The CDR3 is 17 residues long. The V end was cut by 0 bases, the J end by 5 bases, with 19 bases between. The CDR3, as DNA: TGTGCCAGCAGCCAAGATGGGTCCCGCAGGGGAGGGACTGAAGCTTTCTTT. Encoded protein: CASSQDGSRRGGTEAFF.

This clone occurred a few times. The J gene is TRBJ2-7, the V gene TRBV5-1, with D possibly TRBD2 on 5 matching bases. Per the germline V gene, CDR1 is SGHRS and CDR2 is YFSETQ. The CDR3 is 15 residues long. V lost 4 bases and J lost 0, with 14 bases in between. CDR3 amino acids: CASSPRRGASYEQYF. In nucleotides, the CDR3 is TGCGCCAGCAGCCCCCGACGGGGAGCCTCCTACGAGCAGTACTTC.

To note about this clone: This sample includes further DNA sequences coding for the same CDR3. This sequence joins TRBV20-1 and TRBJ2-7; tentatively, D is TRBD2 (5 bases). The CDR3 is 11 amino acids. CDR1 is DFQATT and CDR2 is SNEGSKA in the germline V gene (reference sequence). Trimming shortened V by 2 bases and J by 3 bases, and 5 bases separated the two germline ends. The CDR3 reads CSARRGYEQYF. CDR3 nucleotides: TGCAGTGCTAGACGGGGCTACGAGCAGTACTTC.

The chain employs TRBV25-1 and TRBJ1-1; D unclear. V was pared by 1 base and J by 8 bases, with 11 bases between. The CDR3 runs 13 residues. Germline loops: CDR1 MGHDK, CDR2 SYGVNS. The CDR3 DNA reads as TGTGCCAGCAGTGAATCCGGGATTTCAGAAGCTTTCTTT. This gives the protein CASSESGISEAFF.

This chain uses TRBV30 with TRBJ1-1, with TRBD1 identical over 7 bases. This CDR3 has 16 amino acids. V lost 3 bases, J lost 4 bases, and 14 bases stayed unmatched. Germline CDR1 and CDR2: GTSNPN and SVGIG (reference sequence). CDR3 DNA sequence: TGTGCCTGGAGGCCGAGGGCAGGGGGTATGAGCACTGAAGCTTTCTTT. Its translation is CAWRPRAGGMSTEAFF.